The text below deals with one TCR beta chain. The data were obtained in a study of T cell changes during pregnancy in multiple sclerosis. This CDR3 has 16 amino acids. The germline V gene encodes CDR1 MDHEN and CDR2 SYDVKM. The V gene end was trimmed by 2 bases and the J gene end by 3 bases; junction bases not matched to a gene: 9. Profiling relied on immunoSEQ multiplex PCR, and the TCRdb table lists in-frame clones only, not all of them. The table lists around 88,000 clones, more than 85% of them singletons. The sequencing used peripheral blood, collected in the first trimester of pregnancy. The clonotype comes from a female donor with multiple sclerosis, enrolled in a pregnancy study. The chain recombines TRBV28 with TRBJ2-7; 8 nucleotides align to TRBD2. The CDR3 coding sequence is TGTGCCAGCAGTTTACTCCCGGGACTAGGGGGCTACGAGCAGTACTTC. Amino acid sequence: CASSLLPGLGGYEQYF.